This T cell receptor beta chain was identified during a study of T cells in Graves' hyperthyroidism and ophthalmopathy. Study results and caveats: Within blood appeared most thyroid clonotypes that had expanded above 0.001.

Those with hyperthyroidism were 18 to 65 years old, newly diagnosed, and ill for under 2 months. Patients having uncontrolled infection, another autoimmune disease, pregnancy or lactation were not included. Thyroid ultrasound, orbital computed tomography, clinical symptoms, and serum thyroxine and TRAb underpinned diagnoses. Regions amplified from RNA transcripts were the TCR beta CDR3 regions. A first-round RT-PCR of the TCR CDR3 used the HTBI primer set. TCRdb reprocessed the multiplex PCR reads with MiXCR, giving one entry per CDR3 protein. The profile shows 700,000 or so distinct CDR3 sequences, roughly 17% of them singletons. Worth noting for this clonotype: What it binds is unknown.

The origin of this receptor is a man aged 18 to 30 with Graves' hyperthyroidism. The sample comprised blood.

The CDR3 loop is CASSQEVALADYTGELFF. The CDR3, as DNA: TGCGCCAGCAGCCAAGAGGTTGCACTAGCGGACTACACCGGGGAGCTGTTTTTT. The chain combines TRBV4-1 with TRBJ2-2, with 8 bases lining up with TRBD2. V trimming: 0 bases; J trimming: 3 bases; junction bases outside the gene matches: 9. CDR1 and CDR2 (germline): MGHRA, YSYEKL. The CDR3 covers 18 residues.